The clone carrying this TCR beta chain was counted between two and nine times. Germline V gene sequence: CDR1 MNHEY, CDR2 SVGAGI. The trim removed 7 bases at V and 4 bases at J, leaving 7 bases unmatched. The CDR3 spans 15 residues. This sample is drawn from a study of blood T cell repertoires in COVID-19. About the research overall: Italy, Spain and the United States were the sources of the convalescent and acute COVID-19 samples. From T cells, B-cell-depleted T cells, or PBMCs came the material, which was cDNA or gDNA.

In the authors' methods: The assay estimated nucleated cells by amplifying reference gene primers. TCRdb keeps only in-frame clones here, not all; method: immunoSEQ multiplex PCR. D and trimming were read from the DNA, whereas the V and J calls and clone size are those reported in that table. The sample has fewer than 150,000 clones, 84% seen once. This receptor was identified in a human donor in a cohort sampled during active COVID-19. This chain connects TRBV6-5 to TRBJ2-1; 10 positions agree with TRBD2. Sequenced sample: peripheral blood. The CDR3 region is CASTRTSGQYNEQFF. CDR3 coding DNA: TGTGCCAGCACCAGGACTAGCGGCCAATACAATGAGCAGTTCTTC.